Shown below are 16 T cell receptor beta chains from a single sample sequenced in a study of regulatory T cells in long-lasting Graves disease. Described time point: persistent/refractory GD, antithyroid drugs over 5 years with positive TRAb. RNA from PBMCs was the source of the TCR library. Combining iRepertoire HTBI primers with Arm-PCR of CDR3 regions, the authors built TCR beta libraries. TCRdb used MiXCR to reprocess the multiplex PCR reads, holding one entry per CDR3 protein. The sample contains 400,000 to 500,000 distinct CDR3 sequences, around 21% of which appear only once. This specimen was peripheral blood mononuclear cells (PBMCs), taken when the disease was refractory, from a patient treated with antithyroid drugs. These TCRs come from a female donor with Graves disease.

This chain uses TRBV6-9 with TRBJ1-1, with D perhaps TRBD1 (5 bases). Germline-derived CDR1 and CDR2 are MNHGY and SVAAGI. The CDR3 spans 15 residues. Between the trimmed V and J ends, which lost 4 bases and 3 bases, there was a span of 15 bases. The CDR3 loop is CASSWVWGKDTEAFF. CDR3 sequence (DNA): TGTGCCAGCAGTTGGGTTTGGGGGAAGGACACTGAAGCTTTCTTT.

The chain is built from TRBV5-1 and TRBJ2-6, with unresolved D. V was cut by 0 bases and J by 0 bases, with 16 bases left in between. The CDR3 has 19 residues. The V gene's germline CDR1 is SGHRS and CDR2 YFSETQ. The CDR3 here is CASSLAKLNPHSGANVLTF. In DNA form, the CDR3 reads TGCGCCAGCAGCTTGGCCAAACTAAACCCCCACTCTGGGGCCAACGTCCTGACTTTC.

With respect to this clonotype: A much larger clone sits a single nucleotide away, making a read error possible. The chain carries TRBV28 and TRBJ2-7; 8 nucleotides line up with TRBD1. Germline lookup yields CDR1 MDHEN and CDR2 SYDVKM. The CDR3 is 15 residues long. The CDR3 region is CASSPDRGSSHEQYF. The CDR3 DNA is TGTGCCAGCAGTCCCGACAGGGGCAGCTCCCACGAGCAGTACTTC. The whole variable domain, filled in from reference TRBV28 and TRBJ2-7, reads DVKVTQSSRYLVKRTGEKVFLECVQDMDHENMFWYRQDPGLGLRLIYFSYDVKMKEKGDIPEGYSVSREKKERFSLILESASTNQTSMYLCASSPDRGSSHEQYFGPGTRLTVT.

This clonotype was detected many times. The chain couples TRBV28 to TRBJ2-5, with 11 bases lining up with TRBD2. Trimming cost V 3 bases and J 5 bases; bases outside gene matches: 11. There are 17 residues in the CDR3. Germline values: CDR1 MDHEN, CDR2 SYDVKM. In nucleotides, the CDR3 is TGTGCCAGCAGTTTCATCGTGGCTAGCGGGGGGTCCGAGACCCAGTACTTC. Residues: CASSFIVASGGSETQYF.

This clonotype was observed many times. The chain uses TRBV27 and TRBJ1-5, with a possible D match to TRBD1 (5 bases). The length of the CDR3 is 15 residues. CDR1 and CDR2 (germline): MNHEY, SMNVEV (reference sequence). Trimming pared 2 bases from V and 4 bases from J, leaving 12 bases between. The DNA of the CDR3 is TGTGCCAGCAGTTTAGGGACGGGAATTAATCAGCCCCAGCATTTT. It yields the protein CASSLGTGINQPQHF.

V usage is TRBV7-8 and J usage is TRBJ2-2; 8 nucleotides agree with TRBD2. Germline assignment: CDR1 SGHVS and CDR2 FQNEAQ. V was clipped by 0 bases and J by 7 bases; unmatched bases: 4. The CDR3 loop spans 15 amino acids. The CDR3 protein is CASSLALAGSGELFF. In DNA form, the CDR3 reads TGTGCCAGCAGCTTAGCCTTAGCGGGGAGCGGGGAGCTGTTTTTT.

This clonotype occurred a few times. The V and J genes are TRBV29-1 and TRBJ2-1, with 12 bases fitting TRBD2. The V gene's germline CDR1 is SQVTM and CDR2 ANQGSEA. The CDR3 runs 14 residues. The V segment lost 8 bases and the J segment 4 bases; nucleotides outside the gene matches: 6. CDR3 DNA sequence: TGCAGCTTGCGGCTAGCGGGAGGGTACAATGAGCAGTTCTTC. Amino acids: CSLRLAGGYNEQFF.

This chain links TRBV4-3 with TRBJ2-5; 15 nucleotides align to TRBD2. Germline V CDR1 and CDR2: LGHNA, YSLEER. V lost 4 bases and J lost 5; bases outside the gene matches: 11. This CDR3 region has 18 residues. The CDR3 coding sequence is TGCGCCAGCAGCCCAAAGGGACTAGCGGGAGGTCCTGGGGAGACCCAGTACTTC. This translates into CASSPKGLAGGPGETQYF.

This clonotype occurred many times. The chain joins TRBV7-3 to TRBJ2-5; 7 nucleotides align to TRBD2. Unmatched junction bases numbered 2, after V lost 2 bases and J lost 5 bases. Germline CDR1 is SGHTA and CDR2 is FQGTGA. The CDR3 contains 13 residues. The CDR3 protein is CASSLGAGETQYF. The CDR3 coding sequence is TGTGCCAGCAGCTTAGGAGCGGGGGAGACCCAGTACTTC.

Only a few counts were recorded for this clonotype. The CDR3 nucleotides are TGTGCCAGTCTCCAGACGGCCATGAACACTGAAGCTTTCTTT. It yields the protein CASLQTAMNTEAFF. The chain employs TRBV19 and TRBJ1-1; D call uncertain. CDR1 is LNHDA and CDR2 is SQIVND in the germline V gene (reference sequence). CDR3 size: 14 residues. The V end lost 8 bases, the J end lost 0 bases, and 13 bases lay between the germline ends.

Details on this clonotype: A clone one base away is much larger, so this may be a read error. The chain couples TRBV6-5 to TRBJ1-5; 9 bases match TRBD1. CDR3 length: 20 amino acids. Per the germline V gene, CDR1 is MNHEY and CDR2 is SVGAGI. The DNA for the CDR3 is TGTGCCAGCGGTTACTCCGCCGGGACAGGGAGATGGTTGGGCAATCAGCCCCAGCATTTT. Its protein product is CASGYSAGTGRWLGNQPQHF.

This clonotype appeared many times. V is TRBV13 and J is TRBJ1-2; the match to TRBD1 covers 9 bases. Trimming took 5 bases from V and 3 from J; bases not matched to a gene: 7. CDR1 and CDR2 (germline): PRHDT, FYEKMQ (reference sequence). The CDR3 is made up of 15 amino acids. CDR3 in amino acids: CASSLPTGGDYGYTF. CDR3 in DNA: TGTGCCAGCAGCCTCCCGACAGGGGGGGACTATGGCTACACCTTC.

There are many counts of this clonotype. This chain links TRBV12-5 with TRBJ2-5; 7 nucleotides agree with TRBD2. The J segment lost 4 bases and the V segment lost 0 bases, leaving 11 bases of the junction unmatched. This CDR3 contains 17 residues. CDR1 and CDR2 (germline): LGHNT, FRNRAP. The CDR3 DNA follows: TGTGCTAGTGGTTTGGTTGGGTCGGGGGGTCGCCGAGAGACCCAGTACTTC. Translated, it gives CASGLVGSGGRRETQYF.

The J gene is TRBJ1-3, the V gene TRBV18, with TRBD1 as a possible D gene (6 bases). The V gene lost 1 base and the J gene lost 3 bases, with 19 bases spanning the gap. The CDR3 extends over 18 amino acids. Germline CDR1 reads KGHSH; CDR2 reads LQKENI. DNA for the CDR3: TGTGCCAGCTCACCACTGGCGGCGGGCGAGGGACATGGAAACACCATATATTTT. This codes for CASSPLAAGEGHGNTIYF.

The table lists this clonotype with many counts. V usage is TRBV15 and J usage is TRBJ1-5; D is uncertain. Germline-derived CDR1 and CDR2 are LNHNV and YYDKDF (reference sequence). The V and J ends lost 0 bases and 1 base respectively, with 10 bases between them. CDR3 length: 16 amino acids. The CDR3 coding sequence is TGTGCCACCAGCAGAGATTACGGCCAGAGCAATCAGCCCCAGCATTTT. Amino acid sequence: CATSRDYGQSNQPQHF.

This rearrangement joins TRBV19 to TRBJ2-2; 8 nucleotides agree with TRBD1. Losses at the gene ends were 5 bases for V and 1 base for J; bases not matched to a gene: 3. This CDR3 comprises 15 residues. Germline values: CDR1 LNHDA, CDR2 SQIVND (reference sequence). The CDR3 nucleotides are TGTGCCAGTAGTGTCGGGACAGGGAACACCGGGGAGCTGTTTTTT. Its protein product is CASSVGTGNTGELFF.